Shown below are 21 T cell receptor beta chains from a single sample sequenced in a study of blood T cell repertoires in COVID-19 (dated by TCRdb to the early 2020s). Libraries were prepared through the immunoSEQ multiplex PCR assay. TCRdb took over this immuneACCESS table, retaining in-frame rearrangements with V and J assigned. Such tables are incomplete; in checked studies, under half of the missing clones stem from an unresolved V gene, and the remainder is unexplained. The sample yields 250,000 to 300,000 clones; 80% to 90% were counted once. Roughly 12% of the sample belongs to the ten largest clones. The sequenced material came from peripheral blood. These receptors were obtained from a woman under 40 with COVID-19, enrolled during active disease.

This rearrangement joins TRBV2 to TRBJ1-1; a possible D gene is TRBD1 (5 bases). This CDR3 region has 12 residues. Deletions cut 8 bases from V and 1 base from J, with 8 bases between. Germline-derived CDR1 and CDR2 are SNHLY and FYNNEI. The CDR3 spells CASWQGNTEAFF. The CDR3 DNA is TGTGCCAGCTGGCAGGGGAACACTGAAGCTTTCTTT.

This clone was counted only a few times. The V and J genes are TRBV4-1 and TRBJ2-7, with a weak D call TRBD1 (5 bases). Germline V gene sequence: CDR1 MGHRA, CDR2 YSYEKL. V lost 0 bases, J lost 6 bases, and 18 bases lay in between. The CDR3 runs to 16 residues. The CDR3 nucleotides read TGCGCCAGCAGCCAAGAGCTAGGGGTCCTAGGGGTCGAGCAGTACTTC. Translation gives CASSQELGVLGVEQYF.

The chain is built from TRBV15 and TRBJ1-1; D is uncertain. The CDR3 has 17 residues. The germline gives CDR1 LNHNV, CDR2 YYDKDF (reference sequence). Trimming took off 1 base at V and 0 bases at J, with 15 bases between the two ends. The CDR3 region has the DNA TGTGCCACCAGCAGAGGGCCCCCGGGGAAGATGAACACTGAAGCTTTCTTT. Amino acids: CATSRGPPGKMNTEAFF.

The table lists this clone with a few counts. J is TRBJ1-5 and V is TRBV10-1; 7 bases map to TRBD1. CDR3 length: 12 amino acids. Germline assignment: CDR1 WNHNN and CDR2 SYGVQD (reference sequence). After removal of 5 bases from V and 8 bases from J, the junction contained 3 bases not matched to a gene. The CDR3 loop reads CASSTQGEPQHF. For the CDR3, the DNA is TGCGCCAGCAGTACTCAGGGGGAGCCCCAGCATTTT.

The CDR3 reads CATTQVRTGKTEAFF. Here the CDR3 DNA reads TGTGCCACCACCCAAGTCCGGACAGGGAAGACTGAAGCTTTCTTT. The chain joins TRBV27 to TRBJ1-1, with TRBD1 matching over 8 bases. CDR3 length: 15 residues. V shed 10 bases, J shed 5 bases, and the junction held 15 bases outside the gene matches. CDR1 MNHEY and CDR2 SMNVEV come from the germline V gene (reference sequence).

In this sample, this clone turned up once. The chain has TRBV11-3 and TRBJ2-1; 8 positions match TRBD1. The length of the CDR3 is 16 residues. The trim removed 1 base at V and 4 bases at J, leaving 6 bases unmatched. Germline lookup yields CDR1 SGHNT and CDR2 YENEEA. This chain's CDR3 is CASSLAGTGKYNEQFF. DNA of the CDR3: TGTGCCAGCAGCTTAGCAGGGACAGGTAAATACAATGAGCAGTTCTTC.

This clone has more than one count but fewer than ten. The V call is TRBV7-2, the J call TRBJ2-5; 12 bases map to TRBD2. Germline CDR1 is SGHTA and CDR2 is FQGNSA. The ends lost 5 bases at V and 1 base at J; junction bases unmatched: 11. CDR3 length equals 18 residues. CDR3 amino acids: CASSPSPSGGAVQETQYF. Written as DNA, the CDR3 is TGTGCCAGCAGCCCTTCTCCTAGCGGGGGGGCCGTCCAAGAGACCCAGTACTTC.

This clone appeared a few times. The V gene is TRBV19, the J gene TRBJ2-3, with a possible D match to TRBD1 (6 bases). CDR3 length: 15 residues. Germline loops: CDR1 LNHDA, CDR2 SQIVND (reference sequence). V lost 5 bases to trimming and J lost 6 bases, with 18 bases between them. CDR3 nucleotides: TGTGCCAGTAGTCTCCCGCGTGGGGGCCCGGATACGCAGTATTTT. It is translated as CASSLPRGGPDTQYF.

This chain joins TRBV14 and TRBJ2-2, with 7 bases that match TRBD1. V was pared by 1 base and J by 7 bases, with 6 bases of the junction left unmatched. CDR1 and CDR2 from the germline V gene are SGHDN and FVKESK. The CDR3 extends over 15 amino acids. CDR3 DNA: TGTGCCAGCAGCCAAGCCTCAGGGGGTAACGGGGAGCTGTTTTTT. This encodes CASSQASGGNGELFF.

The chain couples TRBV7-2 to TRBJ2-1, with 13 bases fitting TRBD2. CDR1 is SGHTA, CDR2 FQGNSA, per germline. V was pared by 2 bases and J by 9 bases, with 7 bases of the junction left unmatched. CDR3 length: 16 amino acids. CDR3 sequence reads: CASSLRTSGGLGEQFF. The CDR3, as DNA: TGTGCCAGCAGCTTACGGACTAGCGGGGGACTCGGTGAGCAGTTCTTC.

The chain uses TRBV7-9 and TRBJ2-1; perhaps TRBD2 as D (6 bases). V lost 5 bases, J lost 2 bases, and 22 bases lay in between. The germline V gene encodes CDR1 SEHNR and CDR2 FQNEAQ (reference sequence). The CDR3 loop spans 18 amino acids. The CDR3 sequence: CASSLRIYGGGAYNEQFF. The CDR3 nucleotides read TGTGCCAGCAGCCTTCGGATTTACGGGGGTGGTGCCTACAATGAGCAGTTCTTC. Full variable domain (remainder filled in from reference TRBV7-9 and TRBJ2-1): DTGVSQNPRHKITKRGQNVTFRCDPISEHNRLYWYRQTLGQGPEFLTYFQNEAQLEKSRLLSDRFSAERPKGSFSTLEIQRTEQGDSAMYLCASSLRIYGGGAYNEQFFGPGTRLTVL.

The V and J genes are TRBV7-8 and TRBJ1-5, with TRBD1 matching 9 bases. Germline lookup yields CDR1 SGHVS and CDR2 FQNEAQ. J lost 7 bases, V lost 5 bases, and 6 bases had no gene match. The CDR3 is 14 amino acids. The CDR3 loop reads CASSLNRGQQPQHF. The DNA for the CDR3 is TGTGCCAGCAGCCTAAACAGGGGGCAGCAGCCCCAGCATTTT. The full variable domain, rest sourced from reference TRBV7-8 and TRBJ1-5, is GAGVSQSPRYKVAKRGQDVALRCDPISGHVSLFWYQQALGQGPEFLTYFQNEAQLDKSGLPSDRFFAERPEGSVSTLKIQRTQQEDSAVYLCASSLNRGQQPQHFGDGTRLSIL.

The J gene is TRBJ1-5, the V gene TRBV6-5; 9 bases are shared with TRBD1. The CDR3 length is 15 residues. V was clipped by 4 bases and J by 7 bases; unmatched bases: 8. Germline CDR1 reads MNHEY; CDR2 reads SVGAGI. The CDR3 region is CASSSYRGQVQPQHF. In DNA form, the CDR3 reads TGTGCCAGCAGTTCTTACAGGGGGCAGGTCCAGCCCCAGCATTTT.

V is TRBV11-1 and J is TRBJ2-1; TRBD2 matches at 8 bases. The CDR3 extends over 15 amino acids. From germline, CDR1 is SGHAT and CDR2 FQDESV (reference sequence). V trimming: 3 bases; J trimming: 5 bases; junction bases outside the gene matches: 6. The CDR3 sequence: CASSFSVAGHNEQFF. The CDR3 DNA follows: TGTGCCAGCAGCTTCTCCGTAGCGGGGCACAATGAGCAGTTCTTC. Looking up the rest from reference TRBV11-1 and TRBJ2-1 gives the full variable domain: EAEVAQSPRYKITEKSQAVAFWCDPISGHATLYWYRQILGQGPELLVQFQDESVVDDSQLPKDRFSAERLKGVDSTLKIQPAELGDSAMYLCASSFSVAGHNEQFFGPGTRLTVL.

V gene TRBV4-1 combines with J gene TRBJ1-1; D gene ambiguous. Trimming shortened V by 1 base and J by 0 bases, and 9 bases separated the two germline ends. CDR1 is MGHRA and CDR2 is YSYEKL in the germline V gene. The CDR3 is 15 residues long. In DNA, the CDR3 is TGCGCCAGCAGCCAAGGGGCCAGATTGAACACTGAAGCTTTCTTT. It codes for CASSQGARLNTEAFF.

The chain has TRBV6-5 and TRBJ2-3; 9 positions agree with TRBD2. V was clipped by 11 bases and J by 3 bases; unmatched bases: 9. Germline V gene sequence: CDR1 MNHEY, CDR2 SVGAGI. The CDR3 covers 14 residues. As DNA, the CDR3 is TGTGCCTCGGCCAGCGGGGGGAAGACAGATACGCAGTATTTT. This codes for CASASGGKTDTQYF.

The chain joins TRBV6-6 to TRBJ1-6; 8 nucleotides align to TRBD1. The CDR3 covers 15 residues. J was trimmed by 10 bases and V by 7 bases; bases with no gene match: 12. Looked up from germline, CDR1 is MNHNY and CDR2 is SVGAGI (reference sequence). The CDR3 here is CASMFGRGLGSPLHF. The CDR3 nucleotides are TGTGCCAGCATGTTCGGCAGGGGGCTAGGATCACCCCTCCACTTT.

The chain couples TRBV28 to TRBJ2-7, with D possibly TRBD2 on 6 matching bases. V was trimmed by 1 base and J by 7 bases, leaving 14 bases between them. The CDR3 contains 14 residues. CDR1 and CDR2 from the germline V gene are MDHEN and SYDVKM. CDR3 in DNA: TGTGCCAGCAGTTTATCGGTGCCAGCGGGTGAGCAGTACTTC. Encoded protein: CASSLSVPAGEQYF.

J is TRBJ2-2 and V is TRBV3-1 (or the pseudogene TRBV3-2); 7 bases map to TRBD1. Per germline, CDR1 LGHDT and CDR2 YNNKEL (reference sequence). This CDR3 region has 14 residues. Germline trimming cut 4 bases from V and 3 bases from J; bases unmatched to any gene: 2. The chain's CDR3 is CASSLTGDTGELFF. The CDR3 DNA sequence: TGTGCCAGCAGCCTAACAGGGGACACCGGGGAGCTGTTTTTT.

The rearrangement joins TRBV28 to TRBJ2-3; TRBD2 matches 14 bases. The ends lost 5 bases at V and 5 bases at J; junction bases unmatched: 6. This CDR3 contains 16 residues. Germline V gene data show CDR1 as MDHEN and CDR2 as SYDVKM. The CDR3 DNA is TGTGCCAGCAGTCCGCTGGGACTAGCGGGGGTAGATACGCAGTATTTT. Its protein is CASSPLGLAGVDTQYF. Supplemented by reference TRBV28 and TRBJ2-3, the full variable domain reads DVKVTQSSRYLVKRTGEKVFLECVQDMDHENMFWYRQDPGLGLRLIYFSYDVKMKEKGDIPEGYSVSREKKERFSLILESASTNQTSMYLCASSPLGLAGVDTQYFGPGTRLTVL.

V gene TRBV2 combines with J gene TRBJ1-6; 9 bases agree with TRBD1. The CDR3 loop spans 19 amino acids. V shed 2 bases and J 7 bases; nucleotides not matched to a gene: 15. From germline, CDR1 is SNHLY and CDR2 FYNNEI. The CDR3 region is CASSEWGQGWGQANSPLHF. CDR3 in DNA: TGTGCCAGCAGTGAATGGGGACAGGGCTGGGGTCAGGCGAATTCACCCCTCCACTTT.